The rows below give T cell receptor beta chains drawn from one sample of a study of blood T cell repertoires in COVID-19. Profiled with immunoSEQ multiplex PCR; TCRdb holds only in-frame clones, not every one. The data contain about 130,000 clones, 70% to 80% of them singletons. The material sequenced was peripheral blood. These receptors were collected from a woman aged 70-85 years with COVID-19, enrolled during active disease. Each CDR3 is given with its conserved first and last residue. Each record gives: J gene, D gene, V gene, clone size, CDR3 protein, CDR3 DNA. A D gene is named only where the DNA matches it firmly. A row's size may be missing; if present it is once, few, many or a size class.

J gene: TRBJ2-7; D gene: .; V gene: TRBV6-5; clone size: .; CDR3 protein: CASSYRLDSYEQYF; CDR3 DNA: TGTGCCAGCAGTTATCGACTCGACTCCTACGAGCAGTACTTC
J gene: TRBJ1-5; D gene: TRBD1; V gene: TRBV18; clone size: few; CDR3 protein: CASSPRQGEGNQPQHF; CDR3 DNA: TGTGCCAGCTCACCAAGACAGGGCGAGGGCAATCAGCCCCAGCATTTT
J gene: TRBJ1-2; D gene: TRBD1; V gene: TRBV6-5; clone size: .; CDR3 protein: CASRTGGANYGYTF; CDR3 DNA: TGTGCCAGCAGGACAGGGGGCGCGAACTATGGCTACACCTTC
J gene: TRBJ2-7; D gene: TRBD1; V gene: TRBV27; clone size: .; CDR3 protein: CASSLRQGYEQYF; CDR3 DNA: TGTGCCAGCAGTTTAAGACAGGGTTACGAGCAGTACTTC
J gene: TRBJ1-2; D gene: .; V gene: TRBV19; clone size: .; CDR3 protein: CASSSRQVGYGYTF; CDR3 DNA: TGTGCCAGTAGCTCTCGGCAGGTTGGCTATGGCTACACCTTC
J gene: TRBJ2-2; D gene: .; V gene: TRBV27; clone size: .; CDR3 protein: CASSLESRTTFTGELFF; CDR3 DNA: TGTGCCAGCAGTTTAGAGTCTCGGACAACCTTCACCGGGGAGCTGTTTTTT
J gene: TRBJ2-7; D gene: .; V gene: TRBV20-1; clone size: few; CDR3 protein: CSARSGYEQYF; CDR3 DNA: TGCAGTGCTAGATCGGGGTACGAGCAGTACTTC
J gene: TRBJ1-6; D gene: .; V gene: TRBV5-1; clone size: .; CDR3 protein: CASRQGFPDSPLHF; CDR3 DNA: TGCGCCAGCAGGCAGGGGTTTCCCGATTCACCCCTCCACTTT
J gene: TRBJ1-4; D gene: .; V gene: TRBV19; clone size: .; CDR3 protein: CASSIMVGQGNEKLFF; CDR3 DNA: TGTGCCAGTAGTATTATGGTCGGGCAGGGTAATGAAAAACTGTTTTTT
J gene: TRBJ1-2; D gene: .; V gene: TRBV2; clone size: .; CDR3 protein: CASSSRPGGTF; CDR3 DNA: TGTGCCAGCAGTAGCCGTCCTGGCGGGACCTTC
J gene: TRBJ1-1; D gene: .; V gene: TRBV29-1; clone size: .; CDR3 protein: CSVEEVRSNTEAFF; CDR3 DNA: TGCAGCGTTGAAGAAGTGCGGAGTAACACTGAAGCTTTCTTT
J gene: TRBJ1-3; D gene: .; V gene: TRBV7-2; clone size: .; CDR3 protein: CASSLDFLTGLYF; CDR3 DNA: TGTGCCAGCAGCTTAGATTTTCTAACAGGGCTATATTTT
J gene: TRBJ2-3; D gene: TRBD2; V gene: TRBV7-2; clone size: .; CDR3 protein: CASTLAGQQGYF; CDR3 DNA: TGTGCCAGCACGTTAGCGGGCCAACAAGGGTATTTT
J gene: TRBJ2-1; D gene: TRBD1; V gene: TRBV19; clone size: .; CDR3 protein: CASSIGQGKGQFF; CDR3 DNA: TGTGCCAGTAGTATAGGACAGGGGAAGGGACAGTTCTTC
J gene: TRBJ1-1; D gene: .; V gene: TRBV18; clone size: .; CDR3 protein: CASSLMGGGDTEAFF; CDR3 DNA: TGTGCCAGCTCACTAATGGGAGGGGGGGACACTGAAGCTTTCTTT